The 15 T cell receptor beta chains given below trace back to one sample, sequenced in a study of T cells in Graves' hyperthyroidism and ophthalmopathy. Researchers took RNA transcripts and amplified the TCR beta CDR3 regions from them. When the TCR CDR3 underwent first-round RT-PCR, the HTBI primer set was used. Via MiXCR, TCRdb re-called the multiplex PCR reads, giving one row per CDR3 protein. In the table there are under 500,000 distinct CDR3 sequences, more than 13% of which are singletons. The sample taken for sequencing was blood. These receptors were collected from a man aged 45 to 65 with Graves' ophthalmopathy.

This clonotype was seen a handful of times. The V gene is TRBV9, the J gene TRBJ2-2; 8 bases match TRBD2. Germline loops: CDR1 SGDLS, CDR2 YYNGEE. V trimming: 0 bases; J trimming: 11 bases; junction bases outside the gene matches: 12. This CDR3 region has 16 residues. CDR3 amino acids: CASSVATSGGPVELFF. The CDR3 DNA reads TGTGCCAGCAGCGTAGCTACGTCGGGAGGGCCGGTCGAGCTGTTTTTT.

This clonotype was seen repeatedly, ten times or more. The chain combines TRBV11-2 with TRBJ2-7; D remains unclear. The CDR3 totals 14 residues. Germline values: CDR1 SGHAT, CDR2 FQNNGV. Trimming left V 0 bases short and J 2 bases short, with 8 bases between. CDR3 sequence (DNA): TGTGCCAGCAGCTTAGAAGCCTGGACCTACGAGCAGTACTTC. Translated: CASSLEAWTYEQYF.

At least ten counts were recorded for this clonotype. The gene calls are TRBV11-2 and TRBJ2-7; 9 nucleotides line up with TRBD1. This CDR3 is 14 amino acids long. The V gene's germline CDR1 is SGHAT and CDR2 FQNNGV. Losses at the gene ends were 5 bases for V and 7 bases for J; bases not matched to a gene: 9. CDR3 DNA: TGTGCCAGCAGCGGACGACAGGGGGGGGTTGAGCAGTACTTC. This sequence encodes CASSGRQGGVEQYF.

Of note for this clonotype: This may be a read error, as it is one base from a much larger clone. This is likely a read error, given that the CDR3 carries no conserved phenylalanine or tryptophan at its end. The chain carries TRBV12-3 or TRBV12-4 and TRBJ1-5; D uncertain. The CDR3 has 14 amino acids. Trimming removed 6 bases from V and 6 bases from J, with 15 bases in between. The CDR3 DNA follows: TGTGCCAGCAGCCCATTACGGGAGGGTCAGCCCCAGCATCTT. Amino acids: CASSPLREGQPQHL.

Concerning this clonotype itself: A much larger clone lies a single base off, so this may be a read error. The V call is TRBV13, the J call TRBJ1-6, with D unclear. CDR1 is PRHDT and CDR2 is FYEKMQ in the germline V gene (reference sequence). CDR3 length equals 14 residues. As DNA, the CDR3 is TGCGCCAGCAGCTTGGAGACCTATAATCCACCCCTCCACTTT. As protein: CASSLETYNPPLHF.

This chain connects TRBV11-2 to TRBJ1-1, with unresolved D. V lost 0 bases to trimming and J lost 7 bases, with 6 bases between them. Germline CDR1 reads SGHAT; CDR2 reads FQNNGV. This CDR3 is 12 amino acids long. The CDR3 nucleotides read TGTGCCAGCAGCTTAGATCTGGATGAAGCTTTCTTT. Encoded protein: CASSLDLDEAFF.

This sequence joins TRBV7-9 and TRBJ2-4; TRBD1 matches 11 bases. Germline-derived CDR1 and CDR2 are SEHNR and FQNEAQ (reference sequence). The CDR3 has 14 amino acids. V lost 1 base and J lost 15; bases outside the gene matches: 8. The CDR3 spells CASSLVQDRGRLYF. The DNA of the CDR3 is TGTGCCAGCAGCTTAGTGCAGGACAGGGGGCGTTTGTACTTC. Based on the CDR3 plus reference TRBV7-9 and TRBJ2-4, the full variable domain is DTGVSQNPRHKITKRGQNVTFRCDPISEHNRLYWYRQTLGQGPEFLTYFQNEAQLEKSRLLSDRFSAERPKGSFSTLEIQRTEQGDSAMYLCASSLVQDRGRLYFGAGTRLSVL.

The rearrangement joins TRBV5-1 to TRBJ2-7, with D perhaps TRBD1 or TRBD2 (5 bases each). The CDR3 is 15 residues long. Trimming removed 3 bases at V and 7 bases at J, with 20 bases between. CDR1 is SGHRS, CDR2 YFSETQ, per germline. The CDR3 is CASSSTGTPGWEQYF. CDR3 nucleotides: TGCGCCAGCAGCTCTACCGGGACCCCGGGCTGGGAGCAGTACTTC.

This clonotype was seen many times. V is TRBV10-3 and J is TRBJ2-7, with 7 bases lining up with TRBD2. CDR1 and CDR2 from the germline V gene are ENHRY and SYGVKD. The CDR3 is 14 amino acids. J gave up 3 bases and V 4 bases, and 6 bases lay outside the gene matches. The DNA of the CDR3 is TGTGCCATCAGTGGTTCCAGCGGGAACTACGAGCAGTACTTC. Its protein is CAISGSSGNYEQYF.

This clonotype was recorded at least ten times. The chain recombines TRBV28 with TRBJ1-3; D not certain. V was clipped by 3 bases and J by 2 bases, with 8 bases between them. CDR1 MDHEN and CDR2 SYDVKM come from the germline V gene. There are 14 residues in the CDR3. The CDR3 here is CASSLGNAGNTIYF. The CDR3 coding sequence is TGTGCCAGCAGTTTGGGGAACGCTGGAAACACCATATATTTT.

The chain is built from TRBV5-1 and TRBJ2-5; no firm D call. The CDR3 spans 14 residues. Trimming took 1 base from V and 5 from J, leaving 12 bases between them. Per germline, CDR1 SGHRS and CDR2 YFSETQ. The CDR3: CASSLSQLFETQYF. The CDR3 DNA is TGCGCCAGCAGCTTGTCTCAGCTCTTCGAGACCCAGTACTTC.

This clonotype was detected ten times or more. V gene TRBV9 combines with J gene TRBJ2-3, with D possibly TRBD2 on 6 matching bases. There are 14 residues in the CDR3. V was shortened by 3 bases and J by 6 bases, with 14 bases between the two germline ends. Germline CDR1 SGDLS, CDR2 YYNGEE. The chain's CDR3 is CASSDQRATDTQYF. CDR3 sequence (DNA): TGTGCCAGCAGCGACCAGCGGGCAACTGATACGCAGTATTTT.

Note on this clonotype: This may be a read error: a much more frequent sequence differs by one nucleotide. V and J are TRBV29-1 and TRBJ1-5, with unresolved D. The CDR3 runs to 13 residues. Germline CDR1 SQVTM, CDR2 ANQGSEA. The V gene lost 6 bases and the J gene lost 0 bases, with 9 bases spanning the gap. The CDR3 sequence: CSVSGDSNQPQHF. In nucleotides, the CDR3 is TGCAGCGTATCAGGAGATAGCAATCAGCCCCAGCATTTT.

This clonotype has ten or more counts. The chain employs TRBV7-3 and TRBJ2-1; D possibly matches TRBD1 or TRBD2 (5 bases each). Trimming pared 1 base from V and 10 bases from J, leaving 17 bases between. The CDR3 contains 15 residues. Germline V gene sequence: CDR1 SGHTA, CDR2 FQGTGA. The CDR3 DNA follows: TGTGCCAGCAGCTTAAGGTTTGGGGGAAATGAGGAGCAGTTCTTC. Translation: CASSLRFGGNEEQFF.

This clonotype has at least ten counts. V gene TRBV20-1 combines with J gene TRBJ2-2; D remains unclear. V lost 0 bases to trimming and J lost 5 bases, with 10 bases between them. CDR3 size: 14 residues. Germline CDR1 DFQATT, CDR2 SNEGSKA (reference sequence). The CDR3 region has the DNA TGCAGTGCTAGAGATGTCACAGCTACCGGGGAGCTGTTTTTT. Its translation is CSARDVTATGELFF.